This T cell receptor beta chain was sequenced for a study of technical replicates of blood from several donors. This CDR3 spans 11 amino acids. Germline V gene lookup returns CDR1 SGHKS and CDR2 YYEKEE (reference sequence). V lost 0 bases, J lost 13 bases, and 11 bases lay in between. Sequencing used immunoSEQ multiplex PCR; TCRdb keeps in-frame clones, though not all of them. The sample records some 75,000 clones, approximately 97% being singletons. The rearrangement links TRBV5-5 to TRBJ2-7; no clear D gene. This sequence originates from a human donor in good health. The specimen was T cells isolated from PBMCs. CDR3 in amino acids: CASSLGQAEYF. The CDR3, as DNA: TGTGCCAGCAGCTTGGGACAAGCTGAATACTTC.